The 6 T cell receptor beta chains below were found in one sample sequenced in a study of CXCR3-negative and CXCR3-positive naive CD8 T cells. Researchers prepared the TRB cDNA libraries using 5' RACE with UMI labels. After re-calling the 5' RACE reads, TCRdb lists one entry per CDR3 protein, DNA absent. This specimen shows 90,000 to 100,000 distinct CDR3 sequences; the ten leading clones hold over 1.5%. The sample was naive CXCR3- CD8+ T cells from blood. The subset was: CD45RO-CCR7+CD27+CD95- naive CD8+ T cells lacking CXCR3 (TNR3-). These receptor sequences come from a human donor in good health. Some clones in this sample may be carry-over from other donors' samples.

The chain carries TRBV13 and TRBJ2-1; TCRdb's D call of TRBD2 is untestable without DNA. Germline values: CDR1 PRHDT, CDR2 FYEKMQ (reference sequence). The CDR3 is made up of 16 amino acids. The CDR3 loop is CASSLDGTSNYNEQFF.

The V call is TRBV12-3 or TRBV12-4, the J call TRBJ1-1; TCRdb reports TRBD1, a call that lacks DNA to check it against. The CDR3 consists of 18 residues. The chain's CDR3 is CASSPPGITELAGTEAFF.

CDR3: CASSLSGVLRGRFPGANVLTF. The gene calls are TRBV12-3 or TRBV12-4 and TRBJ2-6; the TCRdb call, TRBD1, lacks DNA for checking. The CDR3 spans 21 residues.

The chain joins TRBV6-2 or TRBV6-3 to TRBJ2-2; TCRdb picks TRBD2, but there is no DNA to check that call. Germline CDR1 is MNHEY and CDR2 is SVGEGT. The CDR3 consists of 17 residues. CDR3 sequence: CASRGSSGSLGTGELFF.

The J gene is TRBJ1-1, the V gene TRBV25-1; absent DNA, TCRdb's TRBD1 call cannot be checked. This CDR3 has 14 residues. CDR1 is MGHDK and CDR2 is SYGVNS in the germline V gene. The CDR3 spells CASSEFYGATEAFF.

The chain has TRBV7-2 and TRBJ2-3; the D gene TCRdb calls, TRBD2, cannot be checked with no DNA. Germline CDR1 reads SGHTA; CDR2 reads FQGNSA. CDR3 length: 17 amino acids. The CDR3 protein is CASSSGLAGGRTDTQYF.